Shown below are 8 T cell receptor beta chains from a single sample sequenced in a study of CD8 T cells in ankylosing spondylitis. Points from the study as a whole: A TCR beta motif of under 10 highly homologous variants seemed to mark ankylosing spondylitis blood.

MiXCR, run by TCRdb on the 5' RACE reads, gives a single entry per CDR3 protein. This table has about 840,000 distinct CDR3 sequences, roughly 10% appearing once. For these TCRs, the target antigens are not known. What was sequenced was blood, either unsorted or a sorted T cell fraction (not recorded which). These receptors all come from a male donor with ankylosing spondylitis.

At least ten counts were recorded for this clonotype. CDR3 protein: CASSVRDTYTGELFF. CDR3 DNA: TGTGCCAGCAGCGTGAGAGACACTTACACCGGGGAGCTGTTTTTT. The chain carries TRBV9 and TRBJ2-2; no definite D call. CDR3 size: 15 residues. CDR1 is SGDLS and CDR2 is YYNGEE in the germline V gene. Deletions cut 2 bases from V and 3 bases from J, with 11 bases between. Full variable domain (missing parts from reference TRBV9 and TRBJ2-2): DSGVTQTPKHLITATGQRVTLRCSPRSGDLSVYWYQQSLDQGLQFLIQYYNGEERAKGNILERFSAQQFPDLHSELNLSSLELGDSALYFCASSVRDTYTGELFFGEGSRLTVL.

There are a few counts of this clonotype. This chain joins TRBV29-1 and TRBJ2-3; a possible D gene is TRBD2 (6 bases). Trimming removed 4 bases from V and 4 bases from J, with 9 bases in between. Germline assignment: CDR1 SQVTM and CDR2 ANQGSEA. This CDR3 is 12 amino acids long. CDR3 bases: TGCAGCGTTGGGCTAGCGTCAGATACGCAGTATTTT. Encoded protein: CSVGLASDTQYF.

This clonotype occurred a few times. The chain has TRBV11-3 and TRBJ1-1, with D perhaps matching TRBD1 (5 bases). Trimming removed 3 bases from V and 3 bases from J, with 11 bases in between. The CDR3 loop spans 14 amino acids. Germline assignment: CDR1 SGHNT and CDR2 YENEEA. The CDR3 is CASSLRGADTEAFF. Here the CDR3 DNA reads TGTGCCAGCAGCTTGCGGGGCGCGGACACTGAAGCTTTCTTT. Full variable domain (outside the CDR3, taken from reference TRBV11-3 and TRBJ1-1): EAGVVQSPRYKIIEKKQPVAFWCNPISGHNTLYWYLQNLGQGPELLIRYENEEAVDDSQLPKDRFSAERLKGVDSTLKIQPAELGDSAVYLCASSLRGADTEAFFGQGTRLTVV.

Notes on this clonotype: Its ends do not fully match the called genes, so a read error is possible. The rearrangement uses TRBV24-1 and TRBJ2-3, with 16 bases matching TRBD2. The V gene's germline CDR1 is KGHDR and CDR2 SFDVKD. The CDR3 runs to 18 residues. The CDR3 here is CSARGTSGRAWRPDTQYF. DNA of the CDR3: TGCAGTGCTAGAGGGACTAGCGGGAGGGCCTGGAGGCCAGATACGCAGTATTTT.

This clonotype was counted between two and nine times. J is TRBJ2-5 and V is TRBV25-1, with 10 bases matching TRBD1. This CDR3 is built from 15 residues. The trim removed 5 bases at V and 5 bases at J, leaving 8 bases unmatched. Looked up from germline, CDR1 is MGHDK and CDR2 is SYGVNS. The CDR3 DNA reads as TGTGCCAGCAGTTTACGACAGGGGGCGAAGGAGACCCAGTACTTC. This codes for CASSLRQGAKETQYF.

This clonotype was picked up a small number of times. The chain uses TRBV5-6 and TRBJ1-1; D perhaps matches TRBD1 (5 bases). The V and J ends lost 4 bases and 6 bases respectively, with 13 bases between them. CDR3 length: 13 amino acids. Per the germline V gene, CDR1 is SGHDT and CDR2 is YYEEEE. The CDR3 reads CASSAQGRAEAFF. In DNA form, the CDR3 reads TGTGCCAGCAGCGCGCAGGGAAGGGCTGAAGCTTTCTTT.

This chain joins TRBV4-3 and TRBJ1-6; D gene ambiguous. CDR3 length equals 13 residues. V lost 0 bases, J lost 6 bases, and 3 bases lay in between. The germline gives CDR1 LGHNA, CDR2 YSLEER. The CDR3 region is CASSQDFNSPLHF. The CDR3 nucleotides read TGCGCCAGCAGCCAAGATTTTAATTCACCCCTCCACTTT.

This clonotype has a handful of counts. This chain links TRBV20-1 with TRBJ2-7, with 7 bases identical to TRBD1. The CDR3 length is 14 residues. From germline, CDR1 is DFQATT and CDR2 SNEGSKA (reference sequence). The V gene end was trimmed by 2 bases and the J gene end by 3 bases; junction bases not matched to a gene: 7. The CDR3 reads CSARKQGLIYEQYF. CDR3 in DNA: TGCAGTGCTAGAAAACAGGGGCTAATCTACGAGCAGTACTTC.